Reported below is one T cell receptor beta chain. Between the trimmed V and J ends, which lost 5 bases and 0 bases, there was a span of 11 bases. Looked up from germline, CDR1 is SGHVS and CDR2 is FQNEAQ. CDR3 length equals 15 residues. The table came from immunoSEQ multiplex PCR; TCRdb's copy has only in-frame clones and leaves some out. The table lists about 91,000 clones, approximately 87% of them singletons, with 8.4% in the top ten. The data derive from a study of PD-L1 blockade in urothelial cancer. Study background: It was in 2014 that patients started atezolizumab at 1,200 mg intravenously every 3 weeks.

Specified time point: peripheral blood 6 weeks after treatment start. Specimen: PBMCs, collected around atezolizumab (anti-PD-L1) treatment. The origin of this receptor is a man aged 65-85 years with urothelial cancer. The V gene is TRBV7-8, the J gene TRBJ2-1; D may be TRBD2 (6 bases). CDR3 loop: CASSTDGSSYNEQFF. The CDR3 DNA follows: TGTGCCAGCAGCACTGACGGGAGCTCCTACAATGAGCAGTTCTTC.